Presented here are 17 T cell receptor beta chains from one specimen sequenced in a study of blood T cell repertoires in COVID-19. Clones were sequenced by immunoSEQ multiplex PCR, and TCRdb holds only the in-frame ones, with some missing. The data contain around 300,000 clones, around 80% of them singletons. The sample comprised peripheral blood. The receptors were sampled from a man aged 25 to 40 with active or convalescent COVID-19.

The chain links TRBV6-5 to TRBJ2-1, with unresolved D. Germline loops: CDR1 MNHEY, CDR2 SVGAGI. The CDR3 contains 13 residues. Trimming removed 9 bases from V and 4 bases from J, with 13 bases in between. CDR3: CASLFSVYNEQFF. In nucleotides, the CDR3 is TGTGCCAGTCTTTTTTCGGTGTACAATGAGCAGTTCTTC.

The rearrangement joins TRBV18 to TRBJ2-7; TRBD2 aligns across 12 bases. Germline loops: CDR1 KGHSH, CDR2 LQKENI. The length of the CDR3 is 15 residues. V shed 5 bases and J 2 bases; nucleotides not matched to a gene: 4. The CDR3 loop reads CASSSSGRDTYEQYF. CDR3 bases: TGTGCCAGCTCATCTAGCGGGAGGGATACCTACGAGCAGTACTTC.

The V and J genes are TRBV5-1 and TRBJ1-2; possible D gene TRBD1, 6 bases. Germline V gene lookup returns CDR1 SGHRS and CDR2 YFSETQ. The CDR3 is 14 residues long. V was pared by 0 bases and J by 6 bases, with 12 bases between. CDR3 sequence: CASSLGGGLDGYTF. In nucleotides, the CDR3 is TGCGCCAGCAGCTTGGGCGGGGGGCTCGATGGCTACACCTTC.

This clone appeared a few times. This rearrangement joins TRBV3-1 (or the pseudogene TRBV3-2) to TRBJ2-7; no reliable D call. From germline, CDR1 is LGHDT and CDR2 YNNKEL (reference sequence). This CDR3 comprises 11 residues. Trimming took 10 bases from V and 6 from J, leaving 13 bases between them. The CDR3 bases are TGTGCCACCAAACGAGCGACCGAGCAGTACTTC. As protein: CATKRATEQYF.

CDR3 bases: TGTGCCACCAGGGAATCGGGGGGCGATCAGCCCCAGCATTTT. This encodes CATRESGGDQPQHF. V gene TRBV24-1 combines with J gene TRBJ1-5; possible D gene TRBD1, 6 bases. The CDR3 spans 14 residues. Germline loops: CDR1 KGHDR, CDR2 SFDVKD. V was clipped by 7 bases and J by 5 bases, with 14 bases between them.

This sequence joins TRBV2 and TRBJ2-2; 9 bases match TRBD1. V was clipped by 6 bases and J by 4 bases; unmatched bases: 3. The CDR3 extends over 14 amino acids. CDR1 is SNHLY, CDR2 FYNNEI, per germline. CDR3 in DNA: TGTGCCAGCAGACAGGGGGCGGGCACCGGGGAGCTGTTTTTT. Translation: CASRQGAGTGELFF.

This clone occurred many times. The V and J genes are TRBV27 and TRBJ2-1, with a tentative D call TRBD1 (5 bases). Deletions cut 8 bases from V and 6 bases from J, with 20 bases between. Germline CDR1 and CDR2: MNHEY and SMNVEV (reference sequence). The CDR3 has 15 residues. CDR3 sequence reads: CASAPSSRTRNEQFF. The CDR3 DNA follows: TGTGCCAGCGCCCCGTCCTCAAGGACACGCAATGAGCAGTTCTTC.

The chain carries TRBV3-1 (or the pseudogene TRBV3-2) and TRBJ1-3, with no clear D. This CDR3 has 16 amino acids. V was shortened by 2 bases and J by 0 bases, with 11 bases between the two germline ends. Germline V lookup: CDR1 LGHDT, CDR2 YNNKEL (reference sequence). This chain's CDR3 is CASSQLRRGSGNTIYF. In nucleotides, the CDR3 is TGTGCCAGCAGCCAACTGAGACGGGGCTCTGGAAACACCATATATTTT.

The CDR3 bases are TGTGCCAGCGCGCGAGGGGGGGTCACTGAAGCTTTCTTT. Translating it yields CASARGGVTEAFF. This chain uses TRBV6-5 with TRBJ1-1; perhaps TRBD1 as D (6 bases). This CDR3 region has 13 residues. Germline V gene lookup returns CDR1 MNHEY and CDR2 SVGAGI. V lost 8 bases and J lost 4, with 14 bases in between.

The rearrangement links TRBV7-2 to TRBJ2-1; possibly TRBD1 for D (5 bases). Per germline, CDR1 SGHTA and CDR2 FQGNSA. This CDR3 contains 16 residues. Trimming left V 5 bases short and J 7 bases short, with 21 bases between. CDR3: CASSQGPPGSLNEQFF. As DNA, the CDR3 is TGTGCCAGCAGCCAGGGCCCCCCGGGCAGCCTTAATGAGCAGTTCTTC.

This clone has a single count. The chain links TRBV6-5 to TRBJ2-7, with 7 bases identical to TRBD2. Trimming took 4 bases from V and 3 from J; bases not matched to a gene: 6. Germline CDR1 and CDR2: MNHEY and SVGAGI. This CDR3 has 14 amino acids. The CDR3 here is CASSWGGKNYEQYF. In DNA, the CDR3 is TGTGCCAGCAGTTGGGGAGGGAAAAACTACGAGCAGTACTTC.

CDR3 DNA sequence: TGTGCCAGCAGCGCCGGGAGGGGGGCTAATGAAAAACTGTTTTTT. This encodes CASSAGRGANEKLFF. The rearrangement joins TRBV9 to TRBJ1-4, with D possibly being TRBD1 (6 bases). Germline V gene sequence: CDR1 SGDLS, CDR2 YYNGEE. V was cut by 3 bases and J by 3 bases, with 12 bases left in between. CDR3 length: 15 amino acids.

The chain links TRBV6-6 to TRBJ2-1; 10 bases fit TRBD2. The CDR3 runs 16 residues. Per germline, CDR1 MNHNY and CDR2 SVGAGI (reference sequence). V gave up 2 bases and J gave up 4 bases; unmatched junction bases: 5. In DNA form, the CDR3 reads TGTGCCAGCAGTTACATAGCGGGAGGACGGTACAATGAGCAGTTCTTC. This codes for CASSYIAGGRYNEQFF.

The sample holds a few counts of this clone. The chain couples TRBV6-2 or TRBV6-3 to TRBJ2-7; TRBD1 agrees at 9 bases. The CDR3 length is 15 residues. V lost 1 base, J lost 7 bases, and 8 bases stayed unmatched. CDR1 is MNHEY, CDR2 SVGEGT, per germline. The CDR3 sequence is CASSYFGTGKIEQYF. CDR3 in DNA: TGTGCCAGCAGTTACTTCGGGACAGGGAAGATTGAGCAGTACTTC.

The chain recombines TRBV30 with TRBJ2-1, with 9 bases that match TRBD2. This CDR3 comprises 14 residues. Per germline, CDR1 GTSNPN and CDR2 SVGIG (reference sequence). V lost 5 bases and J lost 5; bases outside the gene matches: 7. CDR3: CAWEPSGVNNEQFF. The CDR3 coding sequence is TGTGCCTGGGAACCTAGCGGGGTGAACAATGAGCAGTTCTTC.

The chain is built from TRBV12-1 and TRBJ2-7; the DNA was not compared with TRBD2, the D call given in the table. TRBV12-1 corresponds to a pseudogene. The length of the CDR3 is 15 residues. The DNA for the CDR3 is TGTGCCAGCAGCCTACCGCGCGAGGTTAGGAACGAGCAGTACTTC. Translating gives CASSLPREVRNEQYF.

This chain connects TRBV14 to TRBJ2-1; TRBD2 is a possible D gene (5 bases). The V gene's germline CDR1 is SGHDN and CDR2 FVKESK. Trimming pared 5 bases from V and 2 bases from J, leaving 10 bases between. The CDR3 spans 14 residues. The CDR3 bases are TGTGCCAGCAGCAAAAGCGGTACCTACAATGAGCAGTTCTTC. Its protein product is CASSKSGTYNEQFF.